This TCR beta chain was profiled in a study of preoperative IRX-2 immunotherapy in early breast cancer. Sequencing used immunoSEQ multiplex PCR; TCRdb keeps in-frame clones, though not all of them. This repertoire shows about 25,000 clones, around 96% found once; its top ten account for 15% to 20%. Germline V CDR1 and CDR2: SGHAT, FQNNGV. V lost 1 base, J lost 4 bases, and 7 bases lay in between. The CDR3 length is 14 residues. The table lists this clone with a count of one. Treatment meaning: preoperative locoregional IRX-2 cytokine immunotherapy. This phase Ib study tested locoregional IRX-2 cytokine immunotherapy given before surgery.

Here the sequenced sample was tumor tissue, taken after IRX-2 immunotherapy. The TCR sequence derives from a human donor with breast cancer. The V and J genes are TRBV11-2 and TRBJ2-2; D is ambiguous. CDR3 in amino acids: CASSLVPITGELFF. The CDR3, as DNA: TGTGCCAGCAGCTTAGTCCCCATCACCGGGGAGCTGTTTTTT.